This T cell receptor (beta chain) was profiled in a study of blood T cells in healthy people across ages. Study observations and caveats: Not knowing donor CMV status may have confounded expanded clonotype changes. The fall in TCR beta diversity per million T cells was roughly linear with age.

This clonotype has at least ten counts. What it recognizes is unknown. It was about 10 milliliters of peripheral blood that were drawn from each donor. A J-beta primer mix and a sample-barcoded 5' primer were used in a second PCR of about 6 to 12 cycles. No fewer than 3 million CDR3-containing paired-end reads came from each sample. TCRdb fed the 5' RACE reads into MiXCR, producing one record per CDR3 protein. The data contain about 640,000 distinct CDR3 sequences, about 28% of them seen just once; the ten biggest clones take up less than 20%. CDR1 and CDR2 from the germline V gene are SGHTS and YDEGEE. The CDR3 has 15 residues. V lost 0 bases and J lost 5, with 14 bases in between.

Sequences were obtained from blood. The sequence was collected from a woman of 80 years or more in good health. V and J are TRBV5-8 and TRBJ2-5; no reliable D call. The chain's CDR3 is CASSLEGSLMETQYF. Here the CDR3 DNA reads TGTGCCAGCAGCTTGGAGGGTAGTTTAATGGAGACCCAGTACTTC.